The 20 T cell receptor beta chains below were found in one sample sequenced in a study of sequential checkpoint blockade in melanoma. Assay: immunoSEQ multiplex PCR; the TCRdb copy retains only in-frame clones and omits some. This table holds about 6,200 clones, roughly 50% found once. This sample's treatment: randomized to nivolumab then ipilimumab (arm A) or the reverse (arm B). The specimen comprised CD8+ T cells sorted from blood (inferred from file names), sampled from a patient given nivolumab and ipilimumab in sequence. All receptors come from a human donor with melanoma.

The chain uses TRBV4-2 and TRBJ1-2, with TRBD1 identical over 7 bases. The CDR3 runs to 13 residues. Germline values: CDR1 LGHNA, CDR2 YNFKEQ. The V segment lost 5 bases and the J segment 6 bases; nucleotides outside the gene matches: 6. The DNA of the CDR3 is TGTGCCAGCAGCTTAGGGGGCACGGATGGCTACACCTTC. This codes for CASSLGGTDGYTF.

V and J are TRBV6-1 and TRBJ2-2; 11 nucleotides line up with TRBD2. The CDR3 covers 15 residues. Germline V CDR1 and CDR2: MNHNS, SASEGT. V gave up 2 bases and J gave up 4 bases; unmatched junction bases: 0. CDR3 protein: CASSELAGGTGELFF. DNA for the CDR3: TGTGCCAGCAGTGAACTAGCGGGGGGCACCGGGGAGCTGTTTTTT.

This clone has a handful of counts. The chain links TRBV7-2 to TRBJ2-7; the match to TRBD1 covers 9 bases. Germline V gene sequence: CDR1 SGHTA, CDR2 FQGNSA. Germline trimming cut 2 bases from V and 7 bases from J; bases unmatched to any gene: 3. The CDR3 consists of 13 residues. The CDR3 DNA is TGTGCCAGCAGCTTAACGGGGACAGGGGAGCAGTACTTC. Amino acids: CASSLTGTGEQYF.

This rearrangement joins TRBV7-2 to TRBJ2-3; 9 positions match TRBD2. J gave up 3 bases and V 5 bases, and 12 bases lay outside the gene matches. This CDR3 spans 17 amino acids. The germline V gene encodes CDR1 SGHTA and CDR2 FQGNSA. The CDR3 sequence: CASSPRGWTSDTDTQYF. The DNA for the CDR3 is TGTGCCAGCAGCCCAAGAGGGTGGACTAGCGATACAGATACGCAGTATTTT. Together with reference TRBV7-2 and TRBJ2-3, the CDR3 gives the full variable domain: GAGVSQSPSNKVTEKGKDVELRCDPISGHTALYWYRQSLGQGLEFLIYFQGNSAPDKSGLPSDRFSAERTGGSVSTLTIQRTQQEDSAVYLCASSPRGWTSDTDTQYFGPGTRLTVL.

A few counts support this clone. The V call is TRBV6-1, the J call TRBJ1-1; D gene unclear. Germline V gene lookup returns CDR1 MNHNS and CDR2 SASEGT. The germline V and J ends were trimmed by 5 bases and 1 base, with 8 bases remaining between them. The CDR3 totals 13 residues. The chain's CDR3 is CASSPGKNTEAFF. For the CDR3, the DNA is TGTGCCAGCAGTCCGGGGAAGAACACTGAAGCTTTCTTT.

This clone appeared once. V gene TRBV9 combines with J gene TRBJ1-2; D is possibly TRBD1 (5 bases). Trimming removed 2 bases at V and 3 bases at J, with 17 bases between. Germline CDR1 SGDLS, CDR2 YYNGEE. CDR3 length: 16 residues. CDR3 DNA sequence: TGTGCCAGCAGCGTTCCCGGTGATGGGGGGGACTATGGCTACACCTTC. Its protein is CASSVPGDGGDYGYTF.

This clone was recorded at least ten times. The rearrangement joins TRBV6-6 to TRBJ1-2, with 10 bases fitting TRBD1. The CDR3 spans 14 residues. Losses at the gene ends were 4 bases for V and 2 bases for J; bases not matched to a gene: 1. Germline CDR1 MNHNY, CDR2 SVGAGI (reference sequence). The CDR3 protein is CASSSTGGNYGYTF. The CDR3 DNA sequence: TGTGCCAGCAGTTCGACAGGGGGCAACTATGGCTACACCTTC.

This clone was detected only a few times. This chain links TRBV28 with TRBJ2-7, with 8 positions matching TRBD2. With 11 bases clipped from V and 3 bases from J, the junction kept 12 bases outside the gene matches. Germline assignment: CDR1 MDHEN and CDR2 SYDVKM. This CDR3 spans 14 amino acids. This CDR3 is CAVKRAGVLYEQYF. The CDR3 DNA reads TGTGCCGTTAAAAGAGCGGGAGTCCTCTACGAGCAGTACTTC.

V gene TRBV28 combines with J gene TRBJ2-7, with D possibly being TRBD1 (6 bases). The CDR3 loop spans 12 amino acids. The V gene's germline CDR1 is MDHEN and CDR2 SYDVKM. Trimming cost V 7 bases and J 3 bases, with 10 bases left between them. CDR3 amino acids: CASTMGHYEQYF. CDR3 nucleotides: TGTGCCAGCACCATGGGACACTACGAGCAGTACTTC.

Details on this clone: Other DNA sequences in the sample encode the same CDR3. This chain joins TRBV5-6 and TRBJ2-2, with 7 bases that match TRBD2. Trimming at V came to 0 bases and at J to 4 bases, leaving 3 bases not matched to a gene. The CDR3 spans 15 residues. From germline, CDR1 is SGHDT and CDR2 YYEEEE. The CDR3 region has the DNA TGTGCCAGCAGCTTGGGACTAGCCGGCACCGGGGAGCTGTTTTTT. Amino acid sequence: CASSLGLAGTGELFF.

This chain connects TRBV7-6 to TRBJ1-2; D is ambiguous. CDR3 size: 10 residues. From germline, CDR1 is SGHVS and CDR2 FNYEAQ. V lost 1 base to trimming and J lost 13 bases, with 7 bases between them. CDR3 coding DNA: TGTGCCAGCAGCTTAGGAGGTCCCACCTTC. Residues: CASSLGGPTF.

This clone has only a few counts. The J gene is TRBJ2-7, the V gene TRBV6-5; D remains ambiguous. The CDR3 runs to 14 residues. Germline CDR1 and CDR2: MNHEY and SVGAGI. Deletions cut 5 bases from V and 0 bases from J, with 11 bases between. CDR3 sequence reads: CASSQEQSSYEQYF. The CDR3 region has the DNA TGTGCCAGCAGTCAAGAACAGAGCTCCTACGAGCAGTACTTC.

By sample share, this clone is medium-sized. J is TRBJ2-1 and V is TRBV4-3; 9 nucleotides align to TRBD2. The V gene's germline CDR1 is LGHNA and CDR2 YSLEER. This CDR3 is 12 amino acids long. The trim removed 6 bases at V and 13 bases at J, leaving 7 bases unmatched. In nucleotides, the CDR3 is TGCGCCAGCAGTCCTAGCGGGACTGAACAGTTCTTC. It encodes CASSPSGTEQFF.

DNA of the CDR3: TGCGCCAGCAGCTTAAAAGGAGGCGGGATACTCTCCTACGAGCAGTACTTC. Residues: CASSLKGGGILSYEQYF. This chain connects TRBV5-1 to TRBJ2-7; perhaps TRBD2 as D (6 bases). The CDR3 has 17 amino acids. Germline CDR1 SGHRS, CDR2 YFSETQ. V dropped 2 bases and J dropped 0 bases, with 18 bases sitting between them.

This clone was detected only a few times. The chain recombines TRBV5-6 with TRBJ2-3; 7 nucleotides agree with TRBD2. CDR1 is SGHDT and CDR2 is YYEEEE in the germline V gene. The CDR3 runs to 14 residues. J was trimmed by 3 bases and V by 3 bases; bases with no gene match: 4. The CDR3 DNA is TGTGCCAGCAGCTATGGGGGGGGGACAGATACGCAGTATTTT. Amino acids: CASSYGGGTDTQYF. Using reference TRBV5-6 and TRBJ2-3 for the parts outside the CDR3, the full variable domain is DAGVTQSPTHLIKTRGQQVTLRCSPKSGHDTVSWYQQALGQGPQFIFQYYEEEERQRGNFPDRFSGHQFPNYSSELNVNALLLGDSALYLCASSYGGGTDTQYFGPGTRLTVL.

The CDR3 protein is CASSEGAGGFNEQYF. CDR3 DNA sequence: TGTGCCAGCAGTGAAGGGGCAGGGGGTTTTAACGAGCAGTACTTC. This sequence joins TRBV6-1 and TRBJ2-7; TRBD1 matches at 7 bases. This CDR3 is 15 amino acids long. V lost 1 base and J lost 5; bases outside the gene matches: 8. CDR1 MNHNS and CDR2 SASEGT come from the germline V gene.

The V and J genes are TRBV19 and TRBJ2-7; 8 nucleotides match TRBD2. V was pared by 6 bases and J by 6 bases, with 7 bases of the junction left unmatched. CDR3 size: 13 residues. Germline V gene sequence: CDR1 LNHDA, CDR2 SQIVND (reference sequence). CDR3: CASSPGLVIEQYF. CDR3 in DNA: TGTGCCAGTAGCCCGGGACTAGTTATCGAGCAGTACTTC.

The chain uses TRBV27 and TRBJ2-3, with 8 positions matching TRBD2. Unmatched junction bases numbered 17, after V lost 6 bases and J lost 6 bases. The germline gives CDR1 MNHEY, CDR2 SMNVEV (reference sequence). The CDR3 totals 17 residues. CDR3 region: CASSRRTTSRGGDTQYF. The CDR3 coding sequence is TGTGCCAGCAGCCGACGGACGACTAGCCGGGGGGGGGATACGCAGTATTTT.

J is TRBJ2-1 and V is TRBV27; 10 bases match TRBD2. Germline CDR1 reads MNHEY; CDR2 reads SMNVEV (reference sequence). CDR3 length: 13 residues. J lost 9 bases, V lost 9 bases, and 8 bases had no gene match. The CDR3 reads CASTSGRATEQFF. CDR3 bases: TGTGCCAGTACAAGCGGGAGGGCCACTGAGCAGTTCTTC.

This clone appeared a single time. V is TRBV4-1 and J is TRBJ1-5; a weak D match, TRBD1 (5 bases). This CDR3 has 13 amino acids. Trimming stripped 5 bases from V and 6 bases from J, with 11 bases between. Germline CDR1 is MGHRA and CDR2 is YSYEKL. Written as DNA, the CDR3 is TGCGCCAGCAGCGAACCGGGGGGTCAGCCCCAGCATTTT. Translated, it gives CASSEPGGQPQHF.